This TCR beta chain was captured by sequencing in a study of blood T cells in healthy people across ages. Through a sample-barcoded 5' primer and a J-beta primer mix, a second PCR was run for about 6 to 11 cycles. TCRdb reprocessed the 5' RACE reads with MiXCR, giving one entry per CDR3 protein. The table includes 1.5 million to 2 million distinct CDR3 sequences, approximately 30% detected once. Total RNA was extracted at no less than 5.5 micrograms per sample. In this sample, this clonotype turned up a few times. Its antigen remains unknown. General study findings and limits: A roughly linear age-dependent decrease characterized TCR beta diversity per million T cells.

The TCR sequence derives from a woman aged 25 to 39 in good health. The sample comprised blood.

The CDR3 region has the DNA TGCAGTGCTGCAACCCGGGATATTATATATGGCTACACCTTC. Its protein is CSAATRDIIYGYTF. The chain combines TRBV20-1 with TRBJ1-2; D is uncertain. The V end was cut by 5 bases, the J end by 5 bases, with 18 bases between. Germline V gene lookup returns CDR1 DFQATT and CDR2 SNEGSKA (reference sequence). This CDR3 comprises 14 residues.